This T cell receptor (beta chain) is from a study of lymphopenia after photon versus proton radiotherapy. Study-wide results and limits: Post-nadir TCR diversity decline inversely tracked overall survival among those who died. Authors raise, but do not show, better survival with proton therapy.

The protocol was immunoSEQ multiplex PCR, while the TCRdb copy is restricted to in-frame clones and leaves out a portion. The table shows roughly 41,000 clones, with under 90% occurring only once. For this clone: What it recognizes is unknown.

Germline lookup yields CDR1 LNHNV and CDR2 YYDKDF (reference sequence). The CDR3 is made up of 17 amino acids. Unmatched junction bases numbered 7, after V lost 1 base and J lost 2 bases. The chain is built from TRBV15 and TRBJ2-1, with 8 bases aligning to TRBD2. The sequencing here drew on peripheral blood, taken from a patient treated with photon-based radiotherapy. The clonotype comes from a man in his fifties with gastric cancer. The CDR3 loop reads CATSRAYLAGPYNEQFF. The CDR3 DNA is TGTGCCACCAGCAGAGCCTACCTAGCGGGTCCCTACAATGAGCAGTTCTTC.